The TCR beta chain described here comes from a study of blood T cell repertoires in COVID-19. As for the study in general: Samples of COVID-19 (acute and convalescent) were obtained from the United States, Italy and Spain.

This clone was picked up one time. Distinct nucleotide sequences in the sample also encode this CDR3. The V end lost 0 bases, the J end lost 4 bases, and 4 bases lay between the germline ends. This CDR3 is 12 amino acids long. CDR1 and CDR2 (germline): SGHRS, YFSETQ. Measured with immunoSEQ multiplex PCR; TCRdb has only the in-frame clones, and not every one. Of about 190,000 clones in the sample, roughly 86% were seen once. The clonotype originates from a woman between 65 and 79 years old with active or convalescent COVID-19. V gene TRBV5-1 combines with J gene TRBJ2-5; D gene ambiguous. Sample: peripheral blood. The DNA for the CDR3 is TGCGCCAGCAGCTTGGCGGGAGAGACCCAGTACTTC. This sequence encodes CASSLAGETQYF. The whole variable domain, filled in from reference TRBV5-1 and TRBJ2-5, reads KAGVTQTPRYLIKTRGQQVTLSCSPISGHRSVSWYQQTPGQGLQFLFEYFSETQRNKGNFPGRFSGRQFSNSRSEMNVSTLELGDSALYLCASSLAGETQYFGPGTRLLVL.